Presented here are 10 T cell receptor beta chains from one specimen sequenced in a study of CD8 T cells in Susac syndrome. An amount of RNA that ranged from roughly 0.45 to 1 ug was reverse transcribed with random hexamers. TCRdb called the immunoSEQ multiplex PCR reads again in MiXCR, with one record for every CDR3 protein. The table has 200,000 to 250,000 distinct CDR3 sequences, about 94% seen once; the top ten hold approximately 0.15%. Material: CD4+ T cells from PBMCs. The receptors were gathered from a human donor with Susac syndrome.

The rearrangement links TRBV29-1 to TRBJ1-2; D is unresolved. Germline V gene sequence: CDR1 SQVTM, CDR2 ANQGSEA. The CDR3 covers 12 residues. The V and J ends lost 6 bases and 2 bases respectively, with 10 bases between them. This chain's CDR3 is CSVSPENYGYTF. The CDR3, as DNA: TGCAGCGTCAGTCCGGAGAACTATGGCTACACCTTC.

The V call is TRBV7-9, the J call TRBJ2-3, with 10 nucleotides matching TRBD1. V lost 3 bases, J lost 4 bases, and 7 bases stayed unmatched. Per germline, CDR1 SEHNR and CDR2 FQNEAQ (reference sequence). The CDR3 covers 16 residues. The CDR3 DNA is TGTGCCAGCAGCTTTTTGGGACAGGGGTTTGCAGATACGCAGTATTTT. The encoded protein is CASSFLGQGFADTQYF.

This clonotype was counted a few times. The chain carries TRBV12-3 or TRBV12-4 and TRBJ2-5; perhaps TRBD1 as D (6 bases). Trimming cost V 2 bases and J 3 bases, with 7 bases left between them. This CDR3 has 13 amino acids. The CDR3 spells CASSLNREETQYF. Written as DNA, the CDR3 is TGTGCCAGCAGTTTAAACAGGGAAGAGACCCAGTACTTC.

This clonotype was observed a few times. The genes are TRBV7-2 and TRBJ2-5, with D uncertain. Germline CDR1 and CDR2: SGHTA and FQGNSA. V lost 5 bases to trimming and J lost 0 bases, with 1 base between them. CDR3 size: 11 residues. The CDR3 nucleotides are TGTGCCAGCAGCAACCAAGAGACCCAGTACTTC. Amino acid sequence: CASSNQETQYF.

The V and J genes are TRBV2 and TRBJ1-1, with D tentatively TRBD1 (6 bases). V was cut by 3 bases and J by 11 bases, with 10 bases left in between. The length of the CDR3 is 11 residues. From germline, CDR1 is SNHLY and CDR2 FYNNEI. Here the CDR3 reads CASSDQGNAFF. The CDR3 DNA sequence: TGTGCCAGCAGTGATCAGGGGAACGCTTTCTTT.

The chain couples TRBV19 to TRBJ1-1; 9 bases are a match to TRBD1. This CDR3 has 16 residues. CDR1 is LNHDA, CDR2 SQIVND, per germline (reference sequence). The V segment lost 3 bases and the J segment 4 bases; nucleotides outside the gene matches: 9. The CDR3: CASSIRTGATATEAFF. The CDR3, as DNA: TGTGCCAGTAGTATCCGGACAGGGGCCACGGCCACTGAAGCTTTCTTT. The entire variable domain, with the rest obtained from reference TRBV19 and TRBJ1-1, is as follows: DGGITQSPKYLFRKEGQNVTLSCEQNLNHDAMYWYRQDPGQGLRLIYYSQIVNDFQKGDIAEGYSVSREKKESFPLTVTSAQKNPTAFYLCASSIRTGATATEAFFGQGTRLTVV.

Here the CDR3 DNA reads TGCGCCAGCAGCCGCGGCGTGGAAGAGACCCAGTACTTC. Translation: CASSRGVEETQYF. The chain links TRBV4-3 to TRBJ2-5; D is ambiguous. The CDR3 covers 13 residues. V lost 4 bases and J 3 bases, leaving 9 bases between the germline ends. CDR1 and CDR2 from the germline V gene are LGHNA and YSLEER.

The V call is TRBV6-1, the J call TRBJ2-3; unclear D gene. Trimming cost V 8 bases and J 5 bases, with 8 bases left between them. Germline V lookup: CDR1 MNHNS, CDR2 SASEGT. The CDR3 is made up of 11 amino acids. DNA of the CDR3: TGTGCCAGCTACACGATAGATACGCAGTATTTT. Amino acids: CASYTIDTQYF.

J is TRBJ2-3 and V is TRBV20-1; 7 nucleotides agree with TRBD1. J gave up 4 bases and V 3 bases, and 13 bases lay outside the gene matches. The germline V gene has CDR1 DFQATT and CDR2 SNEGSKA (reference sequence). The CDR3 sequence is 16 residues long. CDR3 nucleotides: TGCAGTGCTAGTAAGGGGGCGACAGGCCCCTCAGATACGCAGTATTTT. Protein: CSASKGATGPSDTQYF.

V is TRBV9 and J is TRBJ2-1; 9 positions match TRBD2. Unmatched junction bases numbered 4, after V lost 0 bases and J lost 0 bases. The CDR3 is 17 residues long. In germline, CDR1 is SGDLS, CDR2 YYNGEE. The CDR3 nucleotides read TGTGCCAGCAGCGTAGCTGCGGGGGGGAGCTCCTACAATGAGCAGTTCTTC. It yields the protein CASSVAAGGSSYNEQFF.